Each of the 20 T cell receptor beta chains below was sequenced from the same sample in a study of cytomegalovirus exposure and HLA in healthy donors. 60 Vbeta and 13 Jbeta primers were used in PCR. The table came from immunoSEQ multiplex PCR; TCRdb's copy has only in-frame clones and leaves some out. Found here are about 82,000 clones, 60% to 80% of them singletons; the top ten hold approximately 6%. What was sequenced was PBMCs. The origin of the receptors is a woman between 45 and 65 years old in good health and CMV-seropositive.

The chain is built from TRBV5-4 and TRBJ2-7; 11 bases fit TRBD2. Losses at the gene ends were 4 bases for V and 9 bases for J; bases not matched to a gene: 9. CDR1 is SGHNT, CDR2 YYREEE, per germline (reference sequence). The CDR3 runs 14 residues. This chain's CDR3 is CASSQPGLAARQYF. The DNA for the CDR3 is TGTGCCAGCAGCCAACCGGGACTAGCGGCCAGGCAGTACTTC.

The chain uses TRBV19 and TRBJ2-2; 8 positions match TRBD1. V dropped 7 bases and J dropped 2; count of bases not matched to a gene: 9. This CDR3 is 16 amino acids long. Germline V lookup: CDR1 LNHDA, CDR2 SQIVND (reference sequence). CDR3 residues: CASIGTGGPNTGELFF. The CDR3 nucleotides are TGTGCCAGTATCGGGACAGGCGGTCCAAACACCGGGGAGCTGTTTTTT.

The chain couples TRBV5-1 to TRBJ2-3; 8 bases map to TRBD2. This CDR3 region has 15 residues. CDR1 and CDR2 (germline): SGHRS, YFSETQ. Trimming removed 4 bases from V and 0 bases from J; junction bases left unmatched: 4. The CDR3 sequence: CASSASGWSTDTQYF. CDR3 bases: TGCGCCAGCAGCGCTAGCGGGTGGAGCACAGATACGCAGTATTTT.

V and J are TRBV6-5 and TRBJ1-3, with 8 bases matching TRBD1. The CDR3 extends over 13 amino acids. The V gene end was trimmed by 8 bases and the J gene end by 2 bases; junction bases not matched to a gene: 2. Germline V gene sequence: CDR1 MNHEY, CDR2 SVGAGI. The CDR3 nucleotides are TGTGCCAGCGGACAGGGTGCTGGAAACACCATATATTTT. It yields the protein CASGQGAGNTIYF.

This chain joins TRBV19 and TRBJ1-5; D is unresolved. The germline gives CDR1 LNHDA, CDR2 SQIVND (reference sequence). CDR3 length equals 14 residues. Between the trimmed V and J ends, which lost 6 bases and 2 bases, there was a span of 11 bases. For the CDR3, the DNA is TGTGCCAGTAGCCATGGAGTTGGCAATCAGCCCCAGCATTTT. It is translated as CASSHGVGNQPQHF.

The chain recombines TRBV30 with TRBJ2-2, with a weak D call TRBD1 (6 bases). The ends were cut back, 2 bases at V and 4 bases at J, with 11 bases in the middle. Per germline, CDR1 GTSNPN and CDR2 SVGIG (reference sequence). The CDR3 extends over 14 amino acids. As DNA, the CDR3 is TGTGCCTGGAGTTGGGACACCATCACCGGGGAGCTGTTTTTT. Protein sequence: CAWSWDTITGELFF.

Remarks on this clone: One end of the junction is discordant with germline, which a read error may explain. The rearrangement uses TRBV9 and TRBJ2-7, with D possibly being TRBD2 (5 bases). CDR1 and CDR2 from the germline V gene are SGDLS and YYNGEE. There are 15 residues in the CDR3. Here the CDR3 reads CVSSVDWAGGYEQYF. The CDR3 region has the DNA TGTGTCAGCAGCGTAGATTGGGCGGGCGGCTACGAGCAGTACTTC.

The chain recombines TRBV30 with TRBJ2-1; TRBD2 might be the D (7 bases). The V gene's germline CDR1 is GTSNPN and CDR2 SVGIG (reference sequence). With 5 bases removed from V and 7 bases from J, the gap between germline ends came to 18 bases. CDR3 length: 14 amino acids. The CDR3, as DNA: TGTGCCTGGGGGGGGGCCCCTGGAGGAAATGAGCAGTTCTTC. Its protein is CAWGGAPGGNEQFF.

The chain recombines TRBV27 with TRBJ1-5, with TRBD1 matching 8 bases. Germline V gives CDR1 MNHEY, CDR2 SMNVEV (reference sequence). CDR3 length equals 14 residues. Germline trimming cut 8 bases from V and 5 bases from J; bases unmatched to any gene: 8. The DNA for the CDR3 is TGTGCCAGCCGACCTCAGGGGGCTGATCAGCCCCAGCATTTT. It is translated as CASRPQGADQPQHF.

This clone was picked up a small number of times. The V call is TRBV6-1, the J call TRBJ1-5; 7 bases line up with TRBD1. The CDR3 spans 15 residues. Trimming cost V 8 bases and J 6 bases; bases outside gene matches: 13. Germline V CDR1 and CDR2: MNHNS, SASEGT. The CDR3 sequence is CASGPNTGEVQPQHF. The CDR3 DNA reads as TGTGCCAGCGGACCCAATACAGGGGAGGTTCAGCCCCAGCATTTT.

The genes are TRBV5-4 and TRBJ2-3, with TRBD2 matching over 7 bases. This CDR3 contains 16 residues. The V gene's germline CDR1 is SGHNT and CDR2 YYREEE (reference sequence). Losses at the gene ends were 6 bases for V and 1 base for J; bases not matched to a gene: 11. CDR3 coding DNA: TGTGCCAGCACCTGGACCTCGGGAGGTGGCACAGATACGCAGTATTTT. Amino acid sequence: CASTWTSGGGTDTQYF.

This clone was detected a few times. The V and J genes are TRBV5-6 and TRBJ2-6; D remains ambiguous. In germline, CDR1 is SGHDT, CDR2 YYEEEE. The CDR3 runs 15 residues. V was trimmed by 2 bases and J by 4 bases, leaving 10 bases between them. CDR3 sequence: CASSLVVAGANVLTF. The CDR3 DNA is TGTGCCAGCAGCTTAGTAGTTGCCGGGGCCAACGTCCTGACTTTC.

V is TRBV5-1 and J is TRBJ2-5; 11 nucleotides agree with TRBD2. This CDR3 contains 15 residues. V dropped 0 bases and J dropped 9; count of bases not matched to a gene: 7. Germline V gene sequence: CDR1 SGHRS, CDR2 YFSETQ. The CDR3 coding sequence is TGCGCCAGCAGCTTGGCACTAGCGGGAGCGAATGCCCAGTACTTC. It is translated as CASSLALAGANAQYF. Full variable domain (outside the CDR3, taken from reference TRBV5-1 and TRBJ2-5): KAGVTQTPRYLIKTRGQQVTLSCSPISGHRSVSWYQQTPGQGLQFLFEYFSETQRNKGNFPGRFSGRQFSNSRSEMNVSTLELGDSALYLCASSLALAGANAQYFGPGTRLLVL.

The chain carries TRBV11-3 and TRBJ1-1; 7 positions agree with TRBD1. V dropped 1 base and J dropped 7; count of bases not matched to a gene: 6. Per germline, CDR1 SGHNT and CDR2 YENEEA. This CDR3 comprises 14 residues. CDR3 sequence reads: CASSLGFGTVEAFF. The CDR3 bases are TGTGCCAGCAGCTTAGGTTTTGGGACAGTTGAAGCTTTCTTT. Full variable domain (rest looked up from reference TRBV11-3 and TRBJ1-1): EAGVVQSPRYKIIEKKQPVAFWCNPISGHNTLYWYLQNLGQGPELLIRYENEEAVDDSQLPKDRFSAERLKGVDSTLKIQPAELGDSAVYLCASSLGFGTVEAFFGQGTRLTVV.

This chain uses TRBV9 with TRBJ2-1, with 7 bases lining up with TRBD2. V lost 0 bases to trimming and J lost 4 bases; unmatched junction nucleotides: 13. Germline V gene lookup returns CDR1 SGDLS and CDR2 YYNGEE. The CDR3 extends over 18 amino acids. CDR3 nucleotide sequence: TGTGCCAGCAGCGTAGCGGGGATACCGGGACTACTTTACAATGAGCAGTTCTTC. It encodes CASSVAGIPGLLYNEQFF.

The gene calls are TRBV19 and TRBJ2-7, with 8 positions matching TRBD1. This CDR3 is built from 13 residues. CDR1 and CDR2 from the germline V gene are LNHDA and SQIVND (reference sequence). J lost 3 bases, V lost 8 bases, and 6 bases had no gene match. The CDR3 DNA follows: TGTGCCAGTTCCGGGACAGGCTACTACGAGCAGTACTTC. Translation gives CASSGTGYYEQYF.

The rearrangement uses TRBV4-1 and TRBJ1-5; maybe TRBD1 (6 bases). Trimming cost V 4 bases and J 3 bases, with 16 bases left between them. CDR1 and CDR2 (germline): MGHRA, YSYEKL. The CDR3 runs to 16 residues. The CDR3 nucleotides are TGCGCCAGCAGCCTAAACCTCCGGGACACCAATCAGCCCCAGCATTTT. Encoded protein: CASSLNLRDTNQPQHF.

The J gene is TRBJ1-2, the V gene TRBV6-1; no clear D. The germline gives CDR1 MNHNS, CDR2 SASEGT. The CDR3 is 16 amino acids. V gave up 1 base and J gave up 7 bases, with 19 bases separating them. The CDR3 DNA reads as TGTGCCAGCAGTGAAGTTGGGAGTATGGCGGGTTCTGGCTACACCTTC. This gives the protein CASSEVGSMAGSGYTF.

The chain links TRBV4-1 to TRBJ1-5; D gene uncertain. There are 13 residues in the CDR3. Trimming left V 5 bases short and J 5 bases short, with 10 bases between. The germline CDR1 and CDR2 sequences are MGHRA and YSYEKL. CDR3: CASSSPGYQPQHF. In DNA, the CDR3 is TGCGCCAGCAGCTCCCCGGGGTATCAGCCCCAGCATTTT.

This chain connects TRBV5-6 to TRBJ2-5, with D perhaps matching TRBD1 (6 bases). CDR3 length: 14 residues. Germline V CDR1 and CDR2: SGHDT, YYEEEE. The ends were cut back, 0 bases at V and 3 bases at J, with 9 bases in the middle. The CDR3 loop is CASSLVQGKETQYF. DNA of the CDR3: TGTGCCAGCAGCTTGGTGCAGGGGAAAGAGACCCAGTACTTC.